These T cell receptor beta chains were read from a single sample in a study of beta chain features in type 1 diabetes. Assay used: immunoSEQ multiplex PCR; TCRdb lists only in-frame clones, some missing. The top ten clones hold around 0.02% of a sample with about 930,000 clones, around a sixth of them seen once. The sample was naive CD4+ T cells from blood. All receptors derive from a woman aged 18-29 years in good health. CDR3s include the opening cysteine and the closing phenylalanine or tryptophan. Each record gives: V gene, J gene, clone size, D gene, CDR3 protein, CDR3 DNA. D genes are given only for firm matches. Some rows have no size entry. The others give once, few or many, or a class for an expanded clone.

TRBV4-3,TRBJ1-4,many,TRBD1,CASSQQDRVGEKLFF,TGCGCCAGCAGCCAACAGGACAGGGTTGGGGAAAAACTGTTTTTT
TRBV15,TRBJ2-3,NA,NA,CATSYGTDTQYF,TGTGCCACCAGCTACGGCACAGATACGCAGTATTTT
TRBV28,TRBJ1-5,NA,NA,CASRPWGAGRGNQPQHF,TGTGCCAGCAGGCCCTGGGGGGCAGGTCGTGGCAATCAGCCCCAGCATTTT
TRBV21-1,TRBJ2-2,NA,NA,CASSNSVSGLGLAFSGELFF,TGTGCCAGCAGCAATTCGGTTTCGGGTCTGGGACTAGCGTTCTCCGGGGAGCTGTTTTTT
TRBV11-2,TRBJ2-7,NA,NA,CASSLYRDGYYEQYF,TGTGCCAGCAGCTTATACAGGGACGGGTACTACGAGCAGTACTTC
TRBV6-5,TRBJ2-7,few,NA,CASSYVAGRYEQYF,TGTGCCAGCAGTTACGTGGCAGGGCGCTACGAGCAGTACTTC
TRBV2,TRBJ1-4,NA,NA,CASRPRELEKLFF,TGTGCCAGCCGACCCAGGGAGCTTGAAAAACTGTTTTTT
TRBV6-1,TRBJ2-3,few,NA,CASTRDRGADTQYF,TGTGCCAGCACTAGGGACCGAGGGGCAGATACGCAGTATTTT
TRBV10-3,TRBJ2-2,few,TRBD2,CAIRGRESGELFF,TGTGCCATCAGGGGGAGGGAGTCCGGGGAGCTGTTTTTT
TRBV6-1,TRBJ2-5,NA,TRBD2,CASSALLSGRETQYF,TGTGCCAGCAGTGCCCTATTGAGCGGGAGAGAGACCCAGTACTTC
TRBV2,TRBJ2-7,NA,NA,CASRQRITAAEQYF,TGTGCCAGCCGGCAGCGGATAACCGCGGCTGAGCAGTACTTC
TRBV7-2,TRBJ2-3,few,TRBD2,CASRNIPGLATGTDTQYF,TGTGCCAGCAGGAATATACCGGGACTAGCGACCGGCACAGATACGCAGTATTTT
TRBV19,TRBJ1-5,NA,NA,CASSKISNQPQHF,TGTGCCAGTAGTAAGATTAGCAATCAGCCCCAGCATTTT
TRBV7-9,TRBJ2-5,few,NA,CASSISTPTETQYF,TGTGCCAGCAGCATTTCTACACCCACAGAGACCCAGTACTTC
TRBV9,TRBJ2-1,few,TRBD2,CASGRAGNEQFF,TGTGCCAGCGGGAGGGCCGGTAATGAGCAGTTCTTC
TRBV27,TRBJ2-2,NA,TRBD1,CASRVGQGTGELFF,TGTGCCAGCAGAGTCGGACAGGGCACCGGGGAGCTGTTTTTT
TRBV4-2,TRBJ2-1,NA,TRBD1,CASSQTGTGDEQFF,TGTGCCAGCAGCCAGACCGGGACAGGTGATGAGCAGTTCTTC
TRBV27,TRBJ1-2,NA,NA,CASKLSGAYYGYTF,TGTGCCAGCAAGCTTAGCGGGGCCTACTATGGCTACACCTTC
TRBV28,TRBJ2-1,few,NA,CASSDAGAPYNEQFF,TGTGCCAGCAGTGACGCAGGGGCCCCCTACAATGAGCAGTTCTTC
TRBV10-3,TRBJ2-1,NA,TRBD1,CAIKAGQGLNEQFF,TGTGCCATCAAAGCGGGACAGGGTCTCAATGAGCAGTTCTTC
TRBV5-1,TRBJ2-5,few,NA,CASSLAETQYF,TGCGCCAGCAGCTTGGCCGAGACCCAGTACTTC
TRBV7-9,TRBJ2-7,NA,TRBD2,CASSLSGTSYEQYF,TGTGCCAGCAGCTTATCCGGGACTAGCTACGAGCAGTACTTC
TRBV11-2,TRBJ2-1,few,TRBD2,CASSFRLAGISNEQFF,TGTGCCAGCAGCTTTCGACTAGCGGGTATTTCCAATGAGCAGTTCTTC
TRBV7-2,TRBJ1-5,few,NA,CASSLREGQPQHF,TGTGCCAGCAGCTTACGGGAGGGTCAGCCCCAGCATTTT
TRBV7-9,TRBJ2-5,NA,TRBD1,CASSFPPTGWETQYF,TGTGCCAGCAGCTTCCCCCCGACAGGGTGGGAGACCCAGTACTTC
TRBV9,TRBJ2-1,few,TRBD2,CASSKGLAGVGEQFF,TGTGCCAGCAGCAAAGGACTAGCGGGAGTTGGTGAGCAGTTCTTC
TRBV7-9,TRBJ1-6,NA,TRBD1,CASSSQGAYSPLHF,TGTGCCAGCAGCTCCCAGGGGGCGTACTCACCCCTCCACTTT
TRBV9,TRBJ2-1,NA,NA,CASSVRAGGDDEQFF,TGTGCCAGCAGCGTCAGAGCCGGTGGGGACGATGAGCAGTTCTTC
TRBV4-3,TRBJ2-1,NA,TRBD2,CASSQGPLKRELGREQFF,TGCGCCAGCAGCCAAGGTCCCCTAAAGCGGGAATTAGGTCGTGAGCAGTTCTTC
TRBV28,TRBJ2-7,few,NA,CATAGFLEQYF,TGTGCCACAGCAGGGTTTCTGGAGCAGTACTTC
TRBV7-9,TRBJ1-5,NA,NA,CASSGGSGGQPQHF,TGTGCCAGCAGCGGAGGGAGTGGGGGTCAGCCCCAGCATTTT
TRBV7-3,TRBJ2-2,NA,NA,CASSLGQNTGELFF,TGTGCCAGCAGCCTGGGACAAAACACCGGGGAGCTGTTTTTT
TRBV7-2,TRBJ2-7,few,TRBD2,CASSSNSGVYEQYF,TGTGCCAGCAGCTCAAATAGCGGGGTCTACGAGCAGTACTTC
TRBV6-7,TRBJ1-5,few,NA,CASSYVTGSAYQPQHF,TGTGCCAGCAGTTACGTTACCGGGAGTGCGTATCAGCCCCAGCATTTT
TRBV19,TRBJ2-1,NA,NA,CASSLIRPLGAYNEQFF,TGTGCCAGTAGTCTAATCCGACCTCTTGGGGCCTACAATGAGCAGTTCTTC
TRBV10-3,TRBJ2-7,NA,NA,CAISASTFYEQYF,TGTGCCATCAGTGCGTCCACATTCTACGAGCAGTACTTC
TRBV6-1,TRBJ2-7,few,NA,CASSVQVPSEQYF,TGTGCCAGCAGTGTACAGGTTCCCTCCGAGCAGTACTTC
TRBV7-6,TRBJ2-5,few,TRBD2,CASTPQREGRETQYF,TGTGCCAGCACCCCCCAGCGGGAGGGCCGTGAGACCCAGTACTTC
TRBV7-3,TRBJ2-1,few,NA,CASSSSGVEQFF,TGTGCCAGCAGCTCTTCGGGAGTTGAGCAGTTCTTC
TRBV7-9,TRBJ2-7,NA,TRBD2,CASSPTSTGLAAYEQYF,TGTGCCAGCAGCCCAACTAGCACGGGACTAGCGGCCTACGAGCAGTACTTC
TRBV6-6,TRBJ1-4,NA,NA,CASSYSEEKLFF,TGTGCCAGCAGTTACTCGGAAGAAAAACTGTTTTTT
TRBV7-8,TRBJ1-5,few,NA,CASSRHRLGNQPQHF,TGTGCCAGCAGCCGACATAGGCTGGGAAATCAGCCCCAGCATTTT
TRBV7-2,TRBJ2-3,few,TRBD2,CASSRGTSGRRTDTQYF,TGTGCCAGCAGCCGGGGGACTAGCGGGAGGCGCACAGATACGCAGTATTTT
TRBV5-1,TRBJ2-5,few,NA,CASRSPVMQETQYF,TGCGCCAGCAGGTCCCCCGTCATGCAAGAGACCCAGTACTTC
TRBV4-2,TRBJ2-7,few,TRBD2,CASSQDRASGTYEQYF,TGTGCCAGCAGCCAAGATCGAGCTAGCGGAACCTACGAGCAGTACTTC
TRBV4-1,TRBJ2-3,NA,NA,CASSLTDTQYF,TGCGCCAGCAGCCTCACAGATACGCAGTATTTT
TRBV9,TRBJ1-4,NA,NA,CASSVESGLTNEKLFF,TGTGCCAGCAGCGTAGAATCAGGGCTGACTAATGAAAAACTGTTTTTT
TRBV9,TRBJ2-3,NA,NA,CASSSRNSWGDTQYF,TGTGCCAGCAGCTCGCGTAATTCTTGGGGAGATACGCAGTATTTT
TRBV25-1,TRBJ2-3,few,NA,CATSRDGTSSTDTQYF,TGTGCCACGAGTCGGGACGGGACAAGTTCCACAGATACGCAGTATTTT
TRBV11-2,TRBJ2-3,few,NA,CASSLGSLRGLGTQYF,TGTGCCAGCAGCTTAGGGAGCCTTAGGGGGTTGGGTACGCAGTATTTT
TRBV4-2,TRBJ2-3,few,TRBD1,CASSQERQGTDTQYF,TGTGCCAGCAGCCAAGAGAGACAGGGGACAGATACGCAGTATTTT
TRBV6-6,TRBJ2-3,NA,TRBD1,CASGQGFSTDTQYF,TGTGCCAGCGGACAGGGGTTTAGCACAGATACGCAGTATTTT
TRBV4-2,TRBJ2-4,few,NA,CASSQERRGAKNIQYF,TGTGCCAGCAGCCAAGAAAGGAGGGGGGCCAAAAACATTCAGTACTTC
TRBV7-8,TRBJ2-1,few,TRBD2,CASSSTSGSVNEQFF,TGTGCCAGCAGCTCGACTAGCGGGAGCGTAAATGAGCAGTTCTTC